The next 19 T cell receptor beta chains were all read from a single sample in a study of blood T cell repertoires in COVID-19 (dated by TCRdb to about 2020). The library was built by means of the immunoSEQ multiplex PCR assay. Not all clones reach the TCRdb copy of this immuneACCESS table, which keeps in-frame sequences only. Checked studies attribute under half of the gap to unresolved V genes and leave the rest unexplained. For this sample the table gives hundreds of thousands of clones, of which about 90% were detected only once. 2.5% to 3% of the sample lies in the top ten. Material: PBMCs or T cells enriched from blood (not recorded which). The receptors here all came from a woman in her 30s who had recovered from COVID-19.

This sequence joins TRBV10-3 and TRBJ1-5, with D maybe TRBD1 (6 bases). Trimming took off 2 bases at V and 5 bases at J, with 22 bases between the two ends. CDR3 length equals 18 residues. The germline gives CDR1 ENHRY, CDR2 SYGVKD. The CDR3 DNA sequence: TGTGCCATCAGTGAGCCTAACCACGGCGGGGGCTTGGATCAGCCCCAGCATTTT. This gives the protein CAISEPNHGGGLDQPQHF.

The CDR3 is CATSRGRGYGELFF. The CDR3 DNA sequence: TGTGCCACCAGCAGAGGCCGGGGTTACGGGGAGCTGTTTTTT. J is TRBJ2-2 and V is TRBV15; D is perhaps TRBD2 (5 bases). V was cut by 1 base and J by 7 bases, with 10 bases left in between. Germline V gene sequence: CDR1 LNHNV, CDR2 YYDKDF (reference sequence). The CDR3 loop spans 14 amino acids.

The genes are TRBV7-2 and TRBJ1-5; a possible D gene is TRBD1 (5 bases). The V gene lost 4 bases and the J gene lost 0 bases, with 10 bases spanning the gap. CDR1 is SGHTA and CDR2 is FQGNSA in the germline V gene. The CDR3 totals 15 residues. This CDR3 reads CASSSQGNSNQPQHF. The CDR3 DNA is TGTGCCAGCAGCTCTCAGGGAAATAGCAATCAGCCCCAGCATTTT.

The chain carries TRBV27 and TRBJ2-1; 9 positions agree with TRBD1. The length of the CDR3 is 15 residues. J lost 4 bases, V lost 7 bases, and 8 bases had no gene match. CDR1 and CDR2 (germline): MNHEY, SMNVEV (reference sequence). Written as DNA, the CDR3 is TGTGCCAGCACGCTCACAGGGGGCTTTTACAATGAGCAGTTCTTC. Translation gives CASTLTGGFYNEQFF.

V usage is TRBV5-6 and J usage is TRBJ2-7; 8 bases map to TRBD1. Germline trimming cut 4 bases from V and 5 bases from J; bases unmatched to any gene: 8. The CDR3 is 14 residues long. CDR1 SGHDT and CDR2 YYEEEE come from the germline V gene. CDR3: CASSKTGEDHEQYF. The CDR3 DNA reads TGTGCCAGCAGCAAGACAGGGGAGGACCACGAGCAGTACTTC.

The V gene is TRBV4-1, the J gene TRBJ2-3; tentative D call: TRBD2 (6 bases). The CDR3 runs 17 residues. CDR1 and CDR2 from the germline V gene are MGHRA and YSYEKL. The V end lost 4 bases, the J end lost 5 bases, and 22 bases lay between the germline ends. CDR3 DNA sequence: TGCGCCAGCAGCCCGCCACTGGTGGCGGGACGGGGAGATACGCAGTATTTT. It is translated as CASSPPLVAGRGDTQYF.

The chain couples TRBV15 to TRBJ2-3, with 7 bases identical to TRBD2. This CDR3 is built from 16 residues. V gave up 0 bases and J gave up 0 bases; unmatched junction bases: 3. The germline V gene has CDR1 LNHNV and CDR2 YYDKDF (reference sequence). The CDR3 region is CATSRDLRGSTDTQYF. Written as DNA, the CDR3 is TGTGCCACCAGCAGAGATTTGCGGGGGAGCACAGATACGCAGTATTTT.

This rearrangement joins TRBV5-4 to TRBJ2-2; D is unresolved. This CDR3 comprises 14 residues. Looked up from germline, CDR1 is SGHNT and CDR2 is YYREEE (reference sequence). The V gene lost 4 bases and the J gene lost 2 bases, with 9 bases spanning the gap. The CDR3 reads CASSLIYNTGELFF. The CDR3 coding sequence is TGTGCCAGCAGCCTTATTTATAACACCGGGGAGCTGTTTTTT.

The V and J genes are TRBV18 and TRBJ1-5; tentatively, D is TRBD1 (5 bases). The germline V and J ends were trimmed by 4 bases and 4 bases, with 14 bases remaining between them. Germline CDR1 KGHSH, CDR2 LQKENI. CDR3 length: 15 amino acids. The CDR3 protein is CASSQKAGVNQPQHF. Written as DNA, the CDR3 is TGTGCCAGCTCACAAAAAGCGGGGGTTAATCAGCCCCAGCATTTT.

The chain recombines TRBV6-5 with TRBJ1-2, with D unresolved. In germline, CDR1 is MNHEY, CDR2 SVGAGI. The germline V and J ends were trimmed by 5 bases and 2 bases, with 15 bases remaining between them. CDR3 length: 15 amino acids. The CDR3: CASSTGSLPNYGYTF. The CDR3 DNA reads TGTGCCAGCAGTACCGGGTCTCTACCAAACTATGGCTACACCTTC.

V is TRBV5-1 and J is TRBJ1-4, with D perhaps TRBD1 (5 bases). Trimming removed 2 bases at V and 4 bases at J, with 12 bases between. The CDR3 length is 15 residues. Germline V CDR1 and CDR2: SGHRS, YFSETQ. The CDR3 region has the DNA TGCGCCAGCAGCTTTGGTCAGGGTTATAATGAAAAACTGTTTTTT. This gives the protein CASSFGQGYNEKLFF.

The V and J genes are TRBV28 and TRBJ1-4, with TRBD1 as a possible D gene (5 bases). CDR3 length equals 14 residues. V lost 2 bases, J lost 5 bases, and 9 bases lay in between. CDR1 MDHEN and CDR2 SYDVKM come from the germline V gene. The chain's CDR3 is CASSLTGGNEKLFF. The DNA of the CDR3 is TGTGCCAGCAGTTTAACCGGGGGGAATGAAAAACTGTTTTTT. Full variable domain (outside the CDR3, taken from reference TRBV28 and TRBJ1-4): DVKVTQSSRYLVKRTGEKVFLECVQDMDHENMFWYRQDPGLGLRLIYFSYDVKMKEKGDIPEGYSVSREKKERFSLILESASTNQTSMYLCASSLTGGNEKLFFGSGTQLSVL.

This chain uses TRBV18 with TRBJ2-7, with unresolved D. V lost 2 bases to trimming and J lost 6 bases, with 11 bases between them. The CDR3 is made up of 13 amino acids. Germline V gives CDR1 KGHSH, CDR2 LQKENI. The chain's CDR3 is CASSPRQFSEQYF. CDR3 DNA: TGTGCCAGCTCACCAAGACAATTCTCCGAGCAGTACTTC. The full variable domain, its missing parts supplied by reference TRBV18 and TRBJ2-7, is NAGVMQNPRHLVRRRGQEARLRCSPMKGHSHVYWYRQLPEEGLKFMVYLQKENIIDESGMPKERFSAEFPKEGPSILRIQQVVRGDSAAYFCASSPRQFSEQYFGPGTRLTVT.

This clone was seen a single time. This chain links TRBV18 with TRBJ2-3, with 10 bases fitting TRBD1. The CDR3 consists of 15 residues. The germline V gene encodes CDR1 KGHSH and CDR2 LQKENI. V was clipped by 7 bases and J by 5 bases; unmatched bases: 9. The CDR3 spells CASYRQGASGDTQYF. CDR3 DNA sequence: TGTGCCAGCTACCGACAGGGGGCCTCGGGAGATACGCAGTATTTT.

This clone was seen only a few times. This chain connects TRBV15 to TRBJ1-1; weak D call: TRBD1 (5 bases). In germline, CDR1 is LNHNV, CDR2 YYDKDF (reference sequence). The CDR3 is 15 amino acids. Trimming removed 5 bases at V and 3 bases at J, with 16 bases between. Written as DNA, the CDR3 is TGTGCCACCAGCGGGACCCGGGGGGGGGACACTGAAGCTTTCTTT. It encodes CATSGTRGGDTEAFF. The full variable domain, in which reference TRBV15 and TRBJ1-1 provide the parts outside the CDR3, is DAMVIQNPRYQVTQFGKPVTLSCSQTLNHNVMYWYQQKSSQAPKLLFHYYDKDFNNEADTPDNFQSRRPNTSFCFLDIRSPGLGDTAMYLCATSGTRGGDTEAFFGQGTRLTVV.

This chain links TRBV11-2 with TRBJ2-2; D is undetermined. Trimming removed 4 bases at V and 6 bases at J, with 12 bases between. Germline V gene lookup returns CDR1 SGHAT and CDR2 FQNNGV. The CDR3 extends over 14 amino acids. CDR3 sequence (DNA): TGTGCCAGCAGCTCCCCAGACATTCCCGGGGAGCTGTTTTTT. Protein sequence: CASSSPDIPGELFF.

V gene TRBV3-1 (or the pseudogene TRBV3-2) combines with J gene TRBJ1-3; no definite D call. Germline loops: CDR1 LGHDT, CDR2 YNNKEL (reference sequence). The CDR3 is 15 amino acids. Trimming left V 6 bases short and J 3 bases short, with 15 bases between. In DNA form, the CDR3 reads TGTGCCAGCAGACACCTCAGAGGGAGTGGAAACACCATATATTTT. Residues: CASRHLRGSGNTIYF.

This chain uses TRBV7-2 with TRBJ1-5; possibly TRBD1 for D (6 bases). V dropped 5 bases and J dropped 4 bases, with 12 bases sitting between them. Per germline, CDR1 SGHTA and CDR2 FQGNSA. The CDR3 is 14 amino acids. The CDR3 nucleotides read TGTGCCAGCAGCCTCTCCGGGACAAATCAGCCCCAGCATTTT. Protein product: CASSLSGTNQPQHF.

CDR3: CASSQDLRDRGWNTEAFF. The DNA of the CDR3 is TGCGCCAGCAGCCAAGATCTTAGGGACAGGGGTTGGAACACTGAAGCTTTCTTT. The chain joins TRBV4-1 to TRBJ1-1, with TRBD1 identical over 10 bases. The germline V gene has CDR1 MGHRA and CDR2 YSYEKL. The ends lost 0 bases at V and 1 base at J; junction bases unmatched: 8. The CDR3 is 18 amino acids.